Reported below is one TCR beta chain. No antigen is known for it. TCR beta libraries were made by quantitative 5'-RACE with molecular barcodes. Each CDR3 protein is one row after TCRdb ran MiXCR on the 5' RACE reads. The repertoire holds 800,000 to 900,000 distinct CDR3 sequences, with approximately 10% as singletons. The data were obtained in a study of CD8 T cells in ankylosing spondylitis. V lost 0 bases and J 8 bases, leaving 11 bases between the germline ends. CDR1 and CDR2 (germline): SGHRS, YFSETQ. The CDR3 has 13 amino acids. General study results and limits: Several of the motif variants were reported before in synovial fluid and blood from reactive arthritis. Characteristic of ankylosing spondylitis blood, it appeared, was a TCR beta motif comprising about eight highly homologous variants.

The sample taken for sequencing was blood, either unsorted or a sorted T cell fraction (not recorded which). This chain joins TRBV5-1 and TRBJ1-1; D is undetermined. The clonotype comes from a male donor with ankylosing spondylitis. In DNA, the CDR3 is TGCGCCAGCAGCTTGGGACCTACCCAAGAAGCTTTCTTT. Translating gives CASSLGPTQEAFF.